One sample yielded the 20 T cell receptor beta chains listed below, sequenced in a study of blood T cell repertoires in COVID-19. Libraries were prepared by immunoSEQ multiplex PCR; TCRdb keeps only in-frame clonotypes and omits some of them. The table lists roughly 410,000 clones, more than 70% of them singletons. Sequencing was performed on peripheral blood. The receptors were sampled from an older woman with COVID-19, enrolled during active disease.

The V gene is TRBV7-2, the J gene TRBJ2-3, with TRBD2 matching over 13 bases. V lost 2 bases and J lost 3; bases outside the gene matches: 5. The CDR3 contains 17 residues. The germline gives CDR1 SGHTA, CDR2 FQGNSA. The CDR3 region is CASSLRGLAGTTDTQYF. CDR3 coding DNA: TGTGCCAGCAGCTTAAGGGGACTAGCGGGGACAACAGATACGCAGTATTTT.

The chain joins TRBV11-2 to TRBJ1-1, with D unclear. The germline V gene has CDR1 SGHAT and CDR2 FQNNGV. The V gene lost 1 base and the J gene lost 5 bases, with 14 bases spanning the gap. CDR3 size: 15 residues. CDR3 DNA sequence: TGTGCCAGCAGCTTAGGTTGGAGCAGTGGGACTGAAGCTTTCTTT. Its translation is CASSLGWSSGTEAFF.

The V call is TRBV27, the J call TRBJ2-2, with 9 bases fitting TRBD2. Losses at the gene ends were 6 bases for V and 7 bases for J; bases not matched to a gene: 12. CDR3 length: 16 residues. Germline values: CDR1 MNHEY, CDR2 SMNVEV (reference sequence). CDR3 DNA: TGTGCCAGCAGCCGTAGCGGGGGCCTGGCAGGCGGGGAGCTGTTTTTT. It is translated as CASSRSGGLAGGELFF.

The sample holds one count of this clone. This chain uses TRBV19 with TRBJ2-1; D uncertain. Trimming left V 1 base short and J 3 bases short, with 4 bases between. The CDR3 has 13 residues. Germline loops: CDR1 LNHDA, CDR2 SQIVND (reference sequence). The CDR3 here is CASSIVYYNEQFF. CDR3 nucleotides: TGTGCCAGTAGTATAGTGTACTACAATGAGCAGTTCTTC. The full variable domain, completed using reference TRBV19 and TRBJ2-1, is DGGITQSPKYLFRKEGQNVTLSCEQNLNHDAMYWYRQDPGQGLRLIYYSQIVNDFQKGDIAEGYSVSREKKESFPLTVTSAQKNPTAFYLCASSIVYYNEQFFGPGTRLTVL.

The chain has TRBV29-1 and TRBJ1-1; unclear D gene. V lost 5 bases and J 9 bases, leaving 19 bases between the germline ends. The CDR3 loop spans 13 amino acids. Germline V gene sequence: CDR1 SQVTM, CDR2 ANQGSEA. Here the CDR3 DNA reads TGCAGCGTTAAGGAGGGCAGTAGCCTTCAAGCTTTCTTT. Its translation: CSVKEGSSLQAFF.

This clone showed up just a few times. V usage is TRBV7-7 and J usage is TRBJ2-2; TRBD2 is a possible D gene (6 bases). The CDR3 contains 16 residues. Germline V CDR1 and CDR2: SSHAT, FNYEAQ (reference sequence). Deletions cut 1 base from V and 6 bases from J, with 15 bases between. CDR3 bases: TGTGCCAGCAGCTTAGGGTCAGGCGGGGTCCCCGGGGAGCTGTTTTTT. This gives the protein CASSLGSGGVPGELFF.

This chain joins TRBV11-2 and TRBJ1-1; D may be TRBD1 (5 bases). The CDR3 extends over 16 amino acids. Trimming pared 2 bases from V and 0 bases from J, leaving 13 bases between. From germline, CDR1 is SGHAT and CDR2 FQNNGV. The CDR3 region is CASSLRLGPMNTEAFF. CDR3 in DNA: TGTGCCAGCAGCTTAAGGCTGGGGCCGATGAACACTGAAGCTTTCTTT.

This CDR3 reads CASSPLLLGTTKNIQYF. The CDR3 DNA reads TGCGCCAGCAGCCCGTTACTCCTCGGGACTACGAAAAACATTCAGTACTTC. The J gene is TRBJ2-4, the V gene TRBV5-1, with 7 bases identical to TRBD2. The junction had 14 bases not matched to a gene; V was cut back by 4 bases and J by 4 bases. CDR1 SGHRS and CDR2 YFSETQ come from the germline V gene. The CDR3 consists of 17 residues.

The CDR3 nucleotides are TGTGCCAGCAGCCCACGCCCGGGACAGGGTCTGACGTATTCACCCCTCCACTTT. Protein sequence: CASSPRPGQGLTYSPLHF. V usage is TRBV9 and J usage is TRBJ1-6, with TRBD1 matching over 9 bases. Germline CDR1 SGDLS, CDR2 YYNGEE. The CDR3 is 18 amino acids. Germline trimming cut 4 bases from V and 8 bases from J; bases unmatched to any gene: 16.

In DNA form, the CDR3 reads TGTGCCAGCAGCCCGCAGGGGGCGTTTAATTCACCCCTCCACTTT. Protein sequence: CASSPQGAFNSPLHF. J is TRBJ1-6 and V is TRBV6-5, with 8 positions matching TRBD1. The CDR3 covers 15 residues. The germline V gene encodes CDR1 MNHEY and CDR2 SVGAGI. V lost 6 bases and J lost 6; bases outside the gene matches: 7.

For this clone: Other DNA sequences within the sample encode an identical CDR3. V gene TRBV27 combines with J gene TRBJ1-1; no definite D call. CDR1 is MNHEY and CDR2 is SMNVEV in the germline V gene (reference sequence). Trimming stripped 3 bases from V and 1 base from J, with 6 bases between. This CDR3 is built from 13 residues. CDR3 amino acids: CASSFRQNTEAFF. CDR3 in DNA: TGTGCCAGCAGTTTTCGACAGAACACTGAAGCTTTCTTT.

This clone has only a few counts. This sequence joins TRBV19 and TRBJ2-2, with a weak D call TRBD1 (5 bases). V was pared by 6 bases and J by 0 bases, with 5 bases between. The CDR3 loop spans 13 amino acids. CDR1 LNHDA and CDR2 SQIVND come from the germline V gene (reference sequence). CDR3 in amino acids: CASRTANTGELFF. CDR3 DNA: TGTGCCAGTAGGACAGCGAACACCGGGGAGCTGTTTTTT.

The sample holds a few counts of this clone. CDR3 nucleotides: TGTGCCAGCAGTCTTGATACAGGGAGCAATCAGCCCCAGCATTTT. This translates into CASSLDTGSNQPQHF. The J gene is TRBJ1-5, the V gene TRBV6-5, with D perhaps TRBD1 (6 bases). The CDR3 length is 15 residues. Germline V gene sequence: CDR1 MNHEY, CDR2 SVGAGI. V was trimmed by 5 bases and J by 1 base, leaving 12 bases between them.

This clone has a single count. This sequence joins TRBV6-5 and TRBJ1-2; 10 bases are shared with TRBD1. After removal of 5 bases from V and 4 bases from J, the junction contained 4 bases not matched to a gene. The germline CDR1 and CDR2 sequences are MNHEY and SVGAGI. CDR3 size: 14 residues. The CDR3 here is CASSRQGASYGYTF. Written as DNA, the CDR3 is TGTGCCAGCAGTAGACAGGGGGCAAGCTATGGCTACACCTTC.

This clone appeared once. The V and J genes are TRBV5-4 and TRBJ2-3, with D perhaps TRBD2 (6 bases). The CDR3 runs to 13 residues. CDR1 is SGHNT and CDR2 is YYREEE in the germline V gene (reference sequence). V lost 0 bases, J lost 6 bases, and 8 bases lay in between. Here the CDR3 reads CASSLGLVDTQYF. CDR3 bases: TGTGCCAGCAGCTTGGGACTAGTCGATACGCAGTATTTT.

This clone was detected only once. The chain is built from TRBV6-6 and TRBJ2-5, with TRBD1 matching 8 bases. Germline CDR1 and CDR2: MNHNY and SVGAGI (reference sequence). V shed 0 bases and J 1 base; nucleotides not matched to a gene: 4. The CDR3 is made up of 16 amino acids. The CDR3 sequence is CASSYSGQAVQETQYF. The CDR3 nucleotides are TGTGCCAGCAGTTACTCGGGACAGGCCGTCCAAGAGACCCAGTACTTC.

The chain uses TRBV19 and TRBJ2-5; tentative D call: TRBD1 (5 bases). The CDR3 consists of 13 residues. Germline-derived CDR1 and CDR2 are LNHDA and SQIVND (reference sequence). Trimming removed 1 base from V and 4 bases from J, with 7 bases in between. In nucleotides, the CDR3 is TGTGCCAGTAGTATAGGGCAGGGAGAGACCCAGTACTTC. Translating gives CASSIGQGETQYF. The full variable domain, with the rest looked up from reference TRBV19 and TRBJ2-5, is DGGITQSPKYLFRKEGQNVTLSCEQNLNHDAMYWYRQDPGQGLRLIYYSQIVNDFQKGDIAEGYSVSREKKESFPLTVTSAQKNPTAFYLCASSIGQGETQYFGPGTRLLVL.

The J gene is TRBJ2-5, the V gene TRBV5-1; a possible D gene is TRBD1 (7 bases). V shed 7 bases and J shed 4 bases, with 20 bases lying between them. Germline lookup yields CDR1 SGHRS and CDR2 YFSETQ. The CDR3 consists of 15 residues. The CDR3 nucleotides are TGCGCCAGCCGCGGGGAAAGGGGGCGCGGAGAGACCCAGTACTTC. It yields the protein CASRGERGRGETQYF. The variable domain in full, with the rest retrieved from reference TRBV5-1 and TRBJ2-5, is KAGVTQTPRYLIKTRGQQVTLSCSPISGHRSVSWYQQTPGQGLQFLFEYFSETQRNKGNFPGRFSGRQFSNSRSEMNVSTLELGDSALYLCASRGERGRGETQYFGPGTRLLVL.

This chain joins TRBV6-5 and TRBJ2-7, with 10 bases lining up with TRBD1. CDR3 length equals 13 residues. Unmatched junction bases numbered 3, after V lost 7 bases and J lost 3 bases. The germline V gene has CDR1 MNHEY and CDR2 SVGAGI. CDR3 coding DNA: TGTGCCAGCATCTGGACAGGGGGCTACGAGCAGTACTTC. It translates to CASIWTGGYEQYF.

This clone was found once. The chain recombines TRBV18 with TRBJ2-7; weak D call: TRBD2 (5 bases). The ends were cut back, 3 bases at V and 0 bases at J, with 12 bases in the middle. Germline CDR1 and CDR2: KGHSH and LQKENI. CDR3 length: 15 residues. CDR3 amino acids: CASSPSLGASYEQYF. For the CDR3, the DNA is TGTGCCAGCTCACCTTCGCTGGGAGCCTCCTACGAGCAGTACTTC.